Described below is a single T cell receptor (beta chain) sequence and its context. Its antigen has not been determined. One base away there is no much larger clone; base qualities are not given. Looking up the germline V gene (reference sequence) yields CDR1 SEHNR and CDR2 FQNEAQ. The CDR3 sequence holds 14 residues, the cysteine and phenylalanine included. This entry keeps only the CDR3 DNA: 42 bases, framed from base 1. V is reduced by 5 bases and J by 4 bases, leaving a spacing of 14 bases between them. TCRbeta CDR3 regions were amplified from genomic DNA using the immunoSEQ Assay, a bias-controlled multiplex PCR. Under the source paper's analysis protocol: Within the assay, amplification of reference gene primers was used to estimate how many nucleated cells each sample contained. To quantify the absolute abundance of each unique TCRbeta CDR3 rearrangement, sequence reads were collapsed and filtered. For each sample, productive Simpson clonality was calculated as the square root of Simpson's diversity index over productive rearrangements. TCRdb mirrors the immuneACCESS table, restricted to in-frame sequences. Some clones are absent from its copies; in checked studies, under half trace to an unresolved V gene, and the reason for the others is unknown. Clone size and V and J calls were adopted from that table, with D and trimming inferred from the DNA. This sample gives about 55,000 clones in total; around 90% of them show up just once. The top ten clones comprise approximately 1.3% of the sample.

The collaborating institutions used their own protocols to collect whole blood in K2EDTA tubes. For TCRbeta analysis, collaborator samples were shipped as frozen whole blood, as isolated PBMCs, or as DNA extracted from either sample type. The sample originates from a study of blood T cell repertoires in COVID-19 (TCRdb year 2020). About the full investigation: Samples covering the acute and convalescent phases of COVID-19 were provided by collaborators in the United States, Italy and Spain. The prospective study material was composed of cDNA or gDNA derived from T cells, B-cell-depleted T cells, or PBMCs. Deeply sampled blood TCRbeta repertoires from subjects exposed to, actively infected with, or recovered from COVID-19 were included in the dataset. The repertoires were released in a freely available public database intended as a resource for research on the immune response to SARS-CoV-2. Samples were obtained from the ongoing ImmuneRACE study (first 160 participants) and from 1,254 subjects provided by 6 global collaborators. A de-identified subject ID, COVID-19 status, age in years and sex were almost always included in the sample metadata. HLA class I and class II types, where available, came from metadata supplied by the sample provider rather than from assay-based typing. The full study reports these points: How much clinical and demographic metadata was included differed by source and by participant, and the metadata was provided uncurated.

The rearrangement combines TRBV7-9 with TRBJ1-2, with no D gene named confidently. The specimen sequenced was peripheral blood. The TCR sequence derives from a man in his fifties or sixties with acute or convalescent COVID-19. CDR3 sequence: CASSPRGSSYGYTF. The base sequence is TGTGCCAGCAGCCCACGCGGGAGCTCCTATGGCTACACCTTC.